This T cell receptor beta chain was obtained from a study of shared clonotypes between healthy human individuals (dated by TCRdb to the early 2020s). With respect to the entire study: The cohort included three men and a couple of women between 18 and 49 years of age. Between about 0.8 and 9.5 billion PBMCs per donor were obtained by leukapheresis. To estimate repertoire size and how much clonotypes are shared between individuals, the study performed deep sequencing of blood TCR repertoires from about five healthy adults. For each donor, CD4 naive and CD4 memory were each run on three plates, CD8 naive on two plates, and CD8 memory on one plate. Libraries were prepared and TCR repertoires were sequenced by different laboratories using diverse techniques, in order to increase sequencing depth and limit assay-specific biases.

Summary of the overall study and its limitations: Clonotypes shared by all four sorted-subset donors showed higher generation probabilities than non-shared clonotypes. Naive subsets generally had larger estimated clonotype richness than memory subsets did. Incomplete sequencing was indicated by rarefaction of sorted-subset datasets, despite the large sequencing depth. About 4.5% of naive CD4, approximately 3.7% of naive CD8, around 2.3% of memory CD4, and approximately 0.39% of memory CD8 clonotypes were shared across several donors. Based on pairwise subsampling, the degree of clonotype sharing among donors was expected to be affected by sequencing depth. Because the study included a small number of donors, the genetic and exposure-history diversity represented was limited. Sampling was restricted to blood, and TCR repertoires in tissue are likely to differ from TCR repertoires in blood.

Using the deep immunoSEQ assay, multiplex PCR amplified TCR CDR3 regions from genomic DNA. For each cell subset, the extracted genomic DNA was distributed evenly across all wells of several immunoSEQ 96-well plates, and each plate served as one replicate. Each replicate PCR for sorted subsets received about 180 ng genomic DNA, equal to some 32,000 T cell genomes. The purified libraries were quantified using a Qubit 3.0 fluorometer, sized with a Bioanalyzer 2100, and then quantified again using the KAPA Library Quantification kit. Each immunoSEQ 96-well plate was sequenced on its own single-read 150-cycle Illumina NextSeq 550 flow cell. The original pipeline was this. Because only junctional sequences without quality scores were contained in the immunoSEQ output, filtering matching that applied to full-length reads could not be performed. To assign V/J genes and CDR3, sequences were annotated using PyIR, a Python wrapper for IgBLAST v1.9, with IMGT germline references. Reads were filtered out if the reads had weak V/J assignments (E-value above 1e-6), no CDR3, stop codons, out-of-frame junctions, or ambiguous translated residues. V3J clonotypes were defined by identical inferred V gene, J gene, and CDR3 amino acid sequence. To compute the percentage overlap between repertoires, the number of shared unique clonotypes was divided by the size of the smaller repertoire. RTK rarefaction, the Chao1 estimator, and Recon v2.1 estimates of unobserved clonotypes were used to assess repertoire richness. Generation probabilities were computed with OLGA for all TCRbeta clonotypes obtained by the gDNA method from several donors. This is the immuneACCESS table as TCRdb keeps it, with only in-frame sequences that have V and J called. A part of the clones is gone; compared with another copy, unresolved V genes explain less than half, and the rest is unexplained. The V and J calls and clone size come from that table; D and trimming were worked out from the DNA. For this sample there are under 750,000 clones; 55% to 80% appear just once. Roughly 1.8% of the sample comes from the top ten.

Donors were healthy HIV-negative adults with no recently reported acute infections or vaccinations. All donors were Caucasian adults living in Nashville, Tennessee, USA. Magnetic negative selection was used to enrich CD4+ T cells, after which naive cells were positively selected on CD45RA and the negative fraction became the memory subset. After blood collection by leukapheresis, PBMCs were isolated using Ficoll-Histopaque density gradient centrifugation and then cryopreserved in the vapor phase of liquid nitrogen. Analytical flow cytometry was used to check the purity and quantity of every magnetically sorted T cell population. Genomic DNA was isolated from each sorted fraction and quantified by UV absorbance on a Nanodrop 2000c. Worth noting for this clone: What antigen it recognizes has not been identified. Per-base quality was not reported, and no clone a single base away is much larger than it.

From a lookup of the germline V gene, CDR1 and CDR2 are SGHDT and YYEEEE. Inclusive of the bounding cysteine and phenylalanine, the CDR3 is 12 residues long. The DNA shown is the 36-base CDR3, in frame from base 1. V drops 4 bases and J drops 5 bases, leaving 10 bases in between. The TCR originated in a woman under 40 in good health. The V and J segments used are TRBV5-6 and TRBJ2-7; TRBD2 is perhaps the D gene, given 6 matching bases. The source material was memory CD4+ T cells sorted from blood. The meaning of the sample's cell subset or site label: CD45RA-negative fraction. The bases are TGTGCCAGCAGCCCCGGCGGGAACGAGCAGTACTTC. Its translation is CASSPGGNEQYF.